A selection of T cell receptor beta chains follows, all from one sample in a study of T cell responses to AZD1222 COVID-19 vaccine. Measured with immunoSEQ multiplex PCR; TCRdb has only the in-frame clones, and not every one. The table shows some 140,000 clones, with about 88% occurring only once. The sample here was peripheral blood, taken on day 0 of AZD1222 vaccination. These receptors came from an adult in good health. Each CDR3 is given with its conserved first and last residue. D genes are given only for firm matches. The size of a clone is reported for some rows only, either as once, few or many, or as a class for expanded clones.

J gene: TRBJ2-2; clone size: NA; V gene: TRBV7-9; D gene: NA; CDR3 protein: CASSLSGARELFF; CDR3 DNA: TGTGCCAGCAGCTTATCAGGGGCCCGGGAGCTGTTTTTT
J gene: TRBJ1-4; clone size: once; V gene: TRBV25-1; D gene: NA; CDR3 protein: CASSLGRASEKLFF; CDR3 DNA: TGTGCCAGCAGTCTTGGCAGGGCAAGTGAAAAACTGTTTTTT
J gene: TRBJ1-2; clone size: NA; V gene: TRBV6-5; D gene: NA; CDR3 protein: CATLRGWHGYTF; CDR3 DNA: TGTGCCACCCTAAGGGGCTGGCATGGCTACACCTTC
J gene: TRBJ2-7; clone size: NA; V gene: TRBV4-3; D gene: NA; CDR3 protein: CASSQFSGYEQYF; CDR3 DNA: TGCGCCAGCAGCCAATTTTCGGGGTACGAGCAGTACTTC
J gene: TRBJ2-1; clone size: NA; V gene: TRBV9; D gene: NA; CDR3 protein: CASSDPYNEQFF; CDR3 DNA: TGTGCCAGCAGCGACCCTTACAATGAGCAGTTCTTC
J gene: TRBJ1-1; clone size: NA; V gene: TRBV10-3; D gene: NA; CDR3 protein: CAIQTENNPEAFF; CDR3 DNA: TGTGCCATCCAGACAGAAAATAACCCTGAAGCTTTCTTT
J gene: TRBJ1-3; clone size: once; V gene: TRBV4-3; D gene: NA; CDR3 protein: CASSQPGVGNTIYF; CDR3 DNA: TGCGCCAGCAGCCAACCAGGGGTTGGAAACACCATATATTTT
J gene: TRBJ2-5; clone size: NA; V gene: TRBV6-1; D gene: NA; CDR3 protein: CASSEWAGGFGETQYF; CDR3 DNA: TGTGCCAGCAGTGAATGGGCTGGGGGGTTCGGGGAGACCCAGTACTTC
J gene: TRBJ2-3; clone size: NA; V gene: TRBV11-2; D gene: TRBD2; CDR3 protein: CASSRGEIDTQYF; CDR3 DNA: TGTGCCAGCAGTCGGGGGGAAATTGATACGCAGTATTTT
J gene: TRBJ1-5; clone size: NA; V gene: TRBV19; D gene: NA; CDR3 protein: CATQPGGPNQPQHF; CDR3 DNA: TGTGCCACTCAACCCGGGGGACCCAATCAGCCCCAGCATTTT
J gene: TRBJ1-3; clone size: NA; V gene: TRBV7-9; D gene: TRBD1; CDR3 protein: CASSLPGGPGNTIYF; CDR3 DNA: TGTGCCAGCAGCTTGCCAGGGGGCCCTGGAAACACCATATATTTT
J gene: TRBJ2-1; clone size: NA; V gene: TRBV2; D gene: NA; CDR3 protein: CASSQNVYNEQFF; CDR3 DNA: TGTGCCAGCAGCCAGAACGTCTACAATGAGCAGTTCTTC
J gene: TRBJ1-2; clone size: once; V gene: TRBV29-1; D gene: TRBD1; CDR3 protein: CSVPAGTDYGYTF; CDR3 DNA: TGCAGCGTTCCCGCCGGGACAGACTATGGCTACACCTTC
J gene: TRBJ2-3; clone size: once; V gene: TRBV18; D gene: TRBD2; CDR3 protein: CASSPGTSGVPDTQYF; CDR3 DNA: TGTGCCAGCTCACCCGGGACTAGCGGGGTCCCAGATACGCAGTATTTT
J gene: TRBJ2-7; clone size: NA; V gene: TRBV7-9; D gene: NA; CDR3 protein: CASSTWTGYEQYF; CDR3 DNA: TGTGCCAGCAGCACATGGACTGGCTACGAGCAGTACTTC
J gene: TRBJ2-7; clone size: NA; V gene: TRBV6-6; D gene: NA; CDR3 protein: CASSETGSYEQYF; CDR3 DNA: TGTGCCAGCAGCGAGACTGGTAGCTACGAGCAGTACTTC
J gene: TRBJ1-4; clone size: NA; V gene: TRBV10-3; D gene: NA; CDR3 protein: CAIRGTTNEKLFF; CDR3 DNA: TGTGCCATCAGAGGGACAACAAATGAAAAACTGTTTTTT
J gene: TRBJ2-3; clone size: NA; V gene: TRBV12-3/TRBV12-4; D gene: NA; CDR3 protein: CASRPTGGTQYF; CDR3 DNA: TGTGCCAGCAGACCCACTGGTGGTACGCAGTATTTT
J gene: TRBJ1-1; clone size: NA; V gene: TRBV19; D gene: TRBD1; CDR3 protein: CASSIAGQGEAFF; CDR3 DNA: TGTGCCAGTAGTATAGCGGGACAGGGGGAAGCTTTCTTT
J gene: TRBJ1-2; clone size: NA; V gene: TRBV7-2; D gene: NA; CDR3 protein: CASSLKQGHYGYTF; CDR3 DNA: TGTGCCAGCAGCTTAAAGCAGGGCCACTATGGCTACACCTTC
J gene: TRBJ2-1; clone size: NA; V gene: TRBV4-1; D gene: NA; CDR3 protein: CASRQAQGSSDNEQFF; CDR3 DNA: TGCGCCAGCAGACAAGCACAGGGCAGTAGCGACAATGAGCAGTTCTTC
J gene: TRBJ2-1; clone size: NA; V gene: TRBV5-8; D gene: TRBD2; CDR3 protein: CASSYGTSGSSYNEQFF; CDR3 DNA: TGTGCCAGCAGTTATGGGACTAGCGGGAGCTCCTACAATGAGCAGTTCTTC
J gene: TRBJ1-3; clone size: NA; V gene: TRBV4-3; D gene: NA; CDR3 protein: CASSQDSAGLAGNTIYF; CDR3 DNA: TGCGCCAGCAGCCAAGATTCGGCAGGCTTGGCTGGAAACACCATATATTTT
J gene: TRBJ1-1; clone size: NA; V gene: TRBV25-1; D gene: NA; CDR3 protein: CASSVLGTPRRNTEAFF; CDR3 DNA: TGTGCCAGCAGTGTGCTTGGGACACCTCGAAGGAACACTGAAGCTTTCTTT
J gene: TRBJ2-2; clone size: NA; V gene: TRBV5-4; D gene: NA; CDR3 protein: CASSSALLAGTGELFF; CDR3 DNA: TGTGCCAGCAGCTCCGCCTTGCTCGCGGGCACCGGGGAGCTGTTTTTT
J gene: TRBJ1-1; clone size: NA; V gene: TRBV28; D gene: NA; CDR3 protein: CASIGVLNTEAFF; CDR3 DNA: TGTGCCAGCATAGGGGTATTGAACACTGAAGCTTTCTTT
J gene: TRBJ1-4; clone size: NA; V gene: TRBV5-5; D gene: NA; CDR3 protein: CASSLSGRDEKLFF; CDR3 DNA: TGTGCCAGCAGCTTATCGGGCAGGGATGAAAAACTGTTTTTT
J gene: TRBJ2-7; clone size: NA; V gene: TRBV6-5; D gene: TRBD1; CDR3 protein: CASKVQGAEQYF; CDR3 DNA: TGTGCCAGCAAAGTACAGGGGGCAGAGCAGTACTTC
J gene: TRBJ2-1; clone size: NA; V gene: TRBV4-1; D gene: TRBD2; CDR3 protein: CASSLGTSGVYNEQFF; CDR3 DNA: TGCGCCAGCAGCCTTGGGACTAGCGGGGTCTACAATGAGCAGTTCTTC
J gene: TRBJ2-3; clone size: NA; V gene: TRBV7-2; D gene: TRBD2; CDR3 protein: CASSPARSAGGETDTQYF; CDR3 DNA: TGTGCCAGCAGCCCCGCGAGGTCAGCGGGGGGCGAAACAGATACGCAGTATTTT
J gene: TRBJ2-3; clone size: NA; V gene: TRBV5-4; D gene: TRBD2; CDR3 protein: CASSWAGLAGVTQYF; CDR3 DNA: TGTGCCAGCAGCTGGGCTGGACTAGCGGGTGTAACGCAGTATTTT
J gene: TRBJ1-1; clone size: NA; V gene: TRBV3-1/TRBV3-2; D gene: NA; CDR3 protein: CASSQEGVGSTMNTEAFF; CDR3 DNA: TGTGCCAGCAGCCAAGAGGGGGTGGGGTCGACAATGAACACTGAAGCTTTCTTT
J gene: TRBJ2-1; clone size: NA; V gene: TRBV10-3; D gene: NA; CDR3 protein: CAIRAPGVWNEQFF; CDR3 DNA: TGTGCCATCAGAGCGCCGGGGGTTTGGAATGAGCAGTTCTTC
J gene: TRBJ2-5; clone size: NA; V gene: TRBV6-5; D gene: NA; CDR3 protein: CASSPRGTEAATQYF; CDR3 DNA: TGTGCCAGCAGCCCGCGAGGGACCGAAGCGGCGACCCAGTACTTC
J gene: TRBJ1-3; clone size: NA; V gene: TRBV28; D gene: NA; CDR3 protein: CASSFRGNTIYF; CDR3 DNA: TGTGCCAGCAGTTTCAGGGGAAACACCATATATTTT
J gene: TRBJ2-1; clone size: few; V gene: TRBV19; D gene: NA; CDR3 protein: CASSIVLNEQFF; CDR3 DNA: TGTGCCAGTAGTATAGTTCTCAATGAGCAGTTCTTC
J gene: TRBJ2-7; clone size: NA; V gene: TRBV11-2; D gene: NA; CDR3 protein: CASRGYQEQYF; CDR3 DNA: TGTGCCAGCAGAGGGTACCAAGAGCAGTACTTC
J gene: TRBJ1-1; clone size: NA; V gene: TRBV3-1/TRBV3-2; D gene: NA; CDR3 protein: CASSQGQVPGAFF; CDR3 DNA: TGTGCCAGCAGCCAAGGACAGGTCCCTGGAGCTTTCTTT
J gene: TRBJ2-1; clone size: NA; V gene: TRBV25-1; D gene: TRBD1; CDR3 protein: CASSRQGAYNEQFF; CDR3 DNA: TGTGCCAGCAGTCGACAGGGGGCGTACAATGAGCAGTTCTTC
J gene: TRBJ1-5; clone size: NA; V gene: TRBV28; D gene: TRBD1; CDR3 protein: CASRAPGGGNQPQHF; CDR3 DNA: TGTGCCAGCAGGGCGCCAGGGGGTGGCAATCAGCCCCAGCATTTT
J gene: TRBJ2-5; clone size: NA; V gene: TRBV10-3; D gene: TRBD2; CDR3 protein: CAIRGSGEETQYF; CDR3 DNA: TGTGCCATCCGGGGGAGCGGGGAAGAGACCCAGTACTTC